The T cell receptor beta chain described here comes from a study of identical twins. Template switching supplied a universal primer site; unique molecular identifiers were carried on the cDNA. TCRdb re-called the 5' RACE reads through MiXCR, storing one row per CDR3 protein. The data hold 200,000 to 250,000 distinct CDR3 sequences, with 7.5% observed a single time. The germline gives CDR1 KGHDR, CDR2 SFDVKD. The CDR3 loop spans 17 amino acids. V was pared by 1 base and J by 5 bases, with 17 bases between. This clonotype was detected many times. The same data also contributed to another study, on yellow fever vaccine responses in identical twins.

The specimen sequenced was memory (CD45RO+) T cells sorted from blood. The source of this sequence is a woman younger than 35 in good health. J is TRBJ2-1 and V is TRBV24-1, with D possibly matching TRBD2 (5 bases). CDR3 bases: TGTGCCACCAGTGATTTTTCTCGCGGGCGGCTCCACAATGAGCAGTTCTTC. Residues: CATSDFSRGRLHNEQFF.